This T cell receptor (beta chain) was found in a study of cytomegalovirus exposure and HLA in healthy donors. Points from the study as a whole: TCR beta sequences numbering under 20,000 were associated with HLA alleles at 0.05 false discovery rate in a later analysis.

Germline CDR1 MRHNA, CDR2 SNTAGT. V was pared by 6 bases and J by 4 bases, with 5 bases of the junction left unmatched. CDR3 length: 14 amino acids. Note on this clone: Its target is unknown.

The PCR made use of 60 Vbeta and 13 Jbeta primers. Assay: immunoSEQ multiplex PCR; the TCRdb copy retains only in-frame clones and omits some. The sample contains more than 150,000 clones, 76% of which appear only once. This sequence joins TRBV6-4 and TRBJ2-2; TRBD1 aligns across 7 bases. The receptor comes from a man between 18 and 35 years old in good health and CMV-seronegative. Sample: PBMCs. CDR3: CASRSGQATGELFF. In DNA form, the CDR3 reads TGTGCCAGCAGAAGTGGACAGGCCACCGGGGAGCTGTTTTTT.